These 28 T cell receptor beta chains came from one sample sequenced in a study of cytomegalovirus exposure and HLA in healthy donors. PCR used 60 Vbeta primers and 13 Jbeta primers. The data were produced by immunoSEQ multiplex PCR, yet TCRdb's version contains in-frame clones alone and is incomplete. There are roughly 97,000 clones in the sample; 78% occur only once, and under 2% lies in the top ten. The sequencing sample was made of PBMCs. The receptors were gathered from a woman between 35 and 50 years old in good health and CMV-seronegative.

The rearrangement joins TRBV9 to TRBJ1-3; a weak D match, TRBD1 (5 bases). V was trimmed by 3 bases and J by 0 bases, leaving 13 bases between them. The CDR3 has 16 amino acids. The germline gives CDR1 SGDLS, CDR2 YYNGEE. CDR3 DNA sequence: TGTGCCAGCAGCGCCGAAACGGGGGGCTCTGGAAACACCATATATTTT. Its protein product is CASSAETGGSGNTIYF. The entire variable domain, with the rest obtained from reference TRBV9 and TRBJ1-3, is as follows: DSGVTQTPKHLITATGQRVTLRCSPRSGDLSVYWYQQSLDQGLQFLIQYYNGEERAKGNILERFSAQQFPDLHSELNLSSLELGDSALYFCASSAETGGSGNTIYFGEGSWLTVV.

The chain uses TRBV18 and TRBJ2-7; no firm D call. Germline CDR1 and CDR2: KGHSH and LQKENI. Between the trimmed V and J ends, which lost 1 base and 2 bases, there was a span of 6 bases. The length of the CDR3 is 13 residues. The CDR3 nucleotides are TGTGCCAGCTCACCACTTCAGGCCTACGAGCAGTACTTC. Its translation is CASSPLQAYEQYF.

The V call is TRBV15, the J call TRBJ1-5; D is unresolved. The length of the CDR3 is 18 residues. V was pared by 3 bases and J by 6 bases, with 24 bases between. Per the germline V gene, CDR1 is LNHNV and CDR2 is YYDKDF (reference sequence). The CDR3 is CATSSTLNSSWIPQPQHF. CDR3 sequence (DNA): TGTGCCACCAGCAGCACCCTCAACAGTTCCTGGATCCCTCAGCCCCAGCATTTT.

The CDR3 DNA reads TGTGCCATCAGTGTTACCCCGAGGGATGAGCAGTTCTTC. It yields the protein CAISVTPRDEQFF. The genes are TRBV10-3 and TRBJ2-1; D possibly corresponds to TRBD2 (5 bases). This CDR3 spans 13 amino acids. Germline lookup yields CDR1 ENHRY and CDR2 SYGVKD. Between the trimmed V and J ends, which lost 4 bases and 8 bases, there was a span of 12 bases.

The chain combines TRBV6-6 with TRBJ1-2; TRBD1 matches at 7 bases. The CDR3 runs to 14 residues. V trimming: 5 bases; J trimming: 8 bases; junction bases outside the gene matches: 11. Germline V CDR1 and CDR2: MNHNY, SVGAGI (reference sequence). The DNA for the CDR3 is TGTGCCAGCAGTCTCCAAGGGGGCGCGAAAGGCTACACCTTC. It translates to CASSLQGGAKGYTF.

The rearrangement uses TRBV27 and TRBJ1-2; no clear D gene. This CDR3 has 13 amino acids. From germline, CDR1 is MNHEY and CDR2 SMNVEV (reference sequence). V dropped 3 bases and J dropped 5 bases, with 10 bases sitting between them. CDR3 coding DNA: TGTGCCAGCAGTTTCAGCGGTGGGTATGGCTACACCTTC. This sequence encodes CASSFSGGYGYTF.

The chain has TRBV25-1 and TRBJ2-5, with unresolved D. Germline lookup yields CDR1 MGHDK and CDR2 SYGVNS. The CDR3 has 11 residues. Trimming removed 6 bases at V and 0 bases at J, with 2 bases between. The chain's CDR3 is CASSNQETQYF. The CDR3 DNA reads TGTGCCAGCAGCAACCAAGAGACCCAGTACTTC.

The rearrangement joins TRBV29-1 to TRBJ1-2; possibly TRBD1 for D (5 bases). V was pared by 7 bases and J by 8 bases, with 17 bases between. This CDR3 has 12 amino acids. Germline CDR1 and CDR2: SQVTM and ANQGSEA. CDR3 amino acids: CSGLGGSEGYTF. The DNA of the CDR3 is TGCAGCGGCCTCGGGGGGTCGGAAGGCTACACCTTC.

The V and J genes are TRBV11-2 and TRBJ1-6; D remains ambiguous. Per the germline V gene, CDR1 is SGHAT and CDR2 is FQNNGV. The CDR3 contains 13 residues. V lost 8 bases and J 7 bases, leaving 12 bases between the germline ends. The CDR3 nucleotides read TGTGCCAGCGGGCGGGCGGGGAATTCACCCCTCCACTTT. Translated: CASGRAGNSPLHF.

The chain combines TRBV27 with TRBJ2-7, with 11 bases identical to TRBD2. CDR3 length equals 16 residues. The V gene end was trimmed by 8 bases and the J gene end by 1 base; junction bases not matched to a gene: 10. Germline CDR1 MNHEY, CDR2 SMNVEV (reference sequence). The CDR3 reads CASARLAGSGSYEQYF. Here the CDR3 DNA reads TGTGCCAGCGCCCGACTAGCGGGATCTGGGTCCTACGAGCAGTACTTC.

The chain carries TRBV5-1 and TRBJ2-3; D call uncertain. The CDR3 has 14 amino acids. V gave up 0 bases and J gave up 1 base, with 6 bases separating them. Germline V CDR1 and CDR2: SGHRS, YFSETQ. The CDR3 loop reads CASSLVVGTDTQYF. The CDR3 region has the DNA TGCGCCAGCAGCTTGGTGGTAGGCACAGATACGCAGTATTTT.

The chain employs TRBV7-2 and TRBJ1-4, with a weak D call TRBD1 (5 bases). Trimming pared 2 bases from V and 0 bases from J, leaving 7 bases between. CDR3 length: 15 amino acids. Germline CDR1 is SGHTA and CDR2 is FQGNSA. CDR3 in amino acids: CASSLNRPTNEKLFF. The CDR3 DNA sequence: TGTGCCAGCAGCTTAAACAGGCCAACTAATGAAAAACTGTTTTTT.

V and J are TRBV4-3 and TRBJ2-2, with a tentative D call TRBD1 (6 bases). Germline V gene lookup returns CDR1 LGHNA and CDR2 YSLEER. V shed 2 bases and J shed 1 base, with 14 bases lying between them. CDR3 length: 17 residues. CDR3 loop: CASSQSPGTLNTGELFF. As DNA, the CDR3 is TGCGCCAGCAGCCAAAGCCCCGGGACACTGAACACCGGGGAGCTGTTTTTT.

The chain uses TRBV27 and TRBJ2-3; a weak D match, TRBD1 (5 bases). CDR3 length: 16 amino acids. Per germline, CDR1 MNHEY and CDR2 SMNVEV (reference sequence). V was shortened by 4 bases and J by 0 bases, with 14 bases between the two germline ends. CDR3 DNA: TGTGCCAGCAGTTCGAGACAGTCCCCGAGCACAGATACGCAGTATTTT. Translated, it gives CASSSRQSPSTDTQYF.

J is TRBJ1-1 and V is TRBV5-6, with TRBD1 identical over 8 bases. V shed 1 base and J 3 bases; nucleotides not matched to a gene: 11. This CDR3 is built from 17 residues. The germline V gene has CDR1 SGHDT and CDR2 YYEEEE. CDR3 loop: CASSLIGRGLVDTEAFF. DNA of the CDR3: TGTGCCAGCAGCTTGATTGGCAGGGGGCTCGTCGACACTGAAGCTTTCTTT.

This clone has more than one count but fewer than ten. This sequence joins TRBV29-1 and TRBJ2-1; possibly TRBD1 for D (5 bases). The V gene lost 6 bases and the J gene lost 2 bases, with 23 bases spanning the gap. The CDR3 sequence is 17 residues long. CDR1 and CDR2 (germline): SQVTM, ANQGSEA. The CDR3 DNA is TGCAGCGTCCCCCTGAAAGGGCAGGGTGTCACCTACAATGAGCAGTTCTTC. This gives the protein CSVPLKGQGVTYNEQFF.

The sample holds a few counts of this clone. The V gene is TRBV27, the J gene TRBJ1-4; TRBD1 is a possible D gene (5 bases). The CDR3 sequence is 12 residues long. V was pared by 8 bases and J by 10 bases, with 14 bases between. The V gene's germline CDR1 is MNHEY and CDR2 SMNVEV (reference sequence). This CDR3 is CASSSGRGKLFF. CDR3 in DNA: TGTGCCAGCTCATCGGGTAGGGGAAAACTGTTTTTT. The whole variable domain, filled in from reference TRBV27 and TRBJ1-4, reads EAQVTQNPRYLITVTGKKLTVTCSQNMNHEYMSWYRQDPGLGLRQIYYSMNVEVTDKGDVPEGYKVSRKEKRNFPLILESPSPNQTSLYFCASSSGRGKLFFGSGTQLSVL.

This chain connects TRBV7-2 to TRBJ1-1, with TRBD1 as a possible D gene (5 bases). V shed 1 base and J shed 0 bases, with 9 bases lying between them. Germline V gene lookup returns CDR1 SGHTA and CDR2 FQGNSA. The CDR3 is made up of 15 amino acids. The CDR3 spells CASSLGGVMNTEAFF. In DNA form, the CDR3 reads TGTGCCAGCAGCTTAGGGGGGGTCATGAACACTGAAGCTTTCTTT.

This clone appeared a few times. The J gene is TRBJ1-1, the V gene TRBV19; a possible D gene is TRBD1 (6 bases). Germline CDR1 reads LNHDA; CDR2 reads SQIVND (reference sequence). Trimming removed 6 bases from V and 1 base from J, with 15 bases in between. The length of the CDR3 is 15 residues. The CDR3 sequence: CASSKSKQGNTEAFF. The CDR3 DNA follows: TGTGCCAGTAGCAAGAGCAAACAGGGGAACACTGAAGCTTTCTTT.

On this clone itself: One junction end disagrees with the germline gene, perhaps due to a read error. V gene TRBV7-7 combines with J gene TRBJ2-5; 14 bases are a match to TRBD2. The CDR3 has 18 amino acids. CDR1 is SSHAT, CDR2 FNYEAQ, per germline (reference sequence). The CDR3 DNA reads TGTGCTAGCAGCTTAGGGACTAGCGGGAGTTGGGGAGAAGAGACCCAGTACTTC. It specifies CASSLGTSGSWGEETQYF.

The chain joins TRBV29-1 to TRBJ1-1, with 10 bases that match TRBD1. Germline trimming cut 6 bases from V and 6 bases from J; bases unmatched to any gene: 1. The germline V gene encodes CDR1 SQVTM and CDR2 ANQGSEA. This CDR3 contains 11 residues. For the CDR3, the DNA is TGCAGCGTGGGGACAGGGGCTGAAGCTTTCTTT. Encoded protein: CSVGTGAEAFF.

About this clone itself: Other DNA sequences in the sample encode the same CDR3. CDR3 bases: TGTGCCAGCAGTTTATTTCGGGGAAGGGGGAACACCATATATTTT. This sequence encodes CASSLFRGRGNTIYF. This chain uses TRBV28 with TRBJ1-3, with D possibly TRBD1 on 6 matching bases. The CDR3 covers 15 residues. V shed 1 base and J shed 7 bases, with 14 bases lying between them. Germline-derived CDR1 and CDR2 are MDHEN and SYDVKM.

The V gene is TRBV4-3, the J gene TRBJ2-5; 15 nucleotides line up with TRBD2. The J call may be mistaken, given a closer DNA end match to TRBJ2-7. This CDR3 has 20 amino acids. The germline gives CDR1 LGHNA, CDR2 YSLEER. The CDR3 is CASSQELLIGLAGGSHEQYF. The CDR3 bases are TGCGCCAGCAGCCAAGAATTACTAATTGGACTAGCGGGAGGGTCCCACGAGCAGTACTTC.

The chain links TRBV13 to TRBJ2-3, with 10 bases aligning to TRBD2. The germline V gene encodes CDR1 PRHDT and CDR2 FYEKMQ (reference sequence). Trimming removed 5 bases from V and 1 base from J; junction bases left unmatched: 0. The CDR3 contains 14 residues. CDR3 amino acids: CASSLAGGTDTQYF. The CDR3 DNA reads TGTGCCAGCAGCCTAGCGGGAGGCACAGATACGCAGTATTTT.

V usage is TRBV4-2 and J usage is TRBJ1-1; D uncertain. The CDR3 runs 17 residues. Germline V lookup: CDR1 LGHNA, CDR2 YNFKEQ. The V end was cut by 1 base, the J end by 3 bases, with 18 bases between. The CDR3 loop is CASSQVSGLGRDTEAFF. In DNA form, the CDR3 reads TGTGCCAGCAGCCAAGTCTCCGGGTTAGGGAGGGACACTGAAGCTTTCTTT.

V is TRBV28 and J is TRBJ1-5; a possible D gene is TRBD1 (6 bases). Trimming took 4 bases from V and 9 from J, leaving 13 bases between them. The CDR3 totals 13 residues. The germline gives CDR1 MDHEN, CDR2 SYDVKM. The CDR3 loop reads CASSSTGYRPQHF. The CDR3 DNA is TGTGCCAGCAGTTCTACAGGGTATCGGCCCCAGCATTTT.

There are a few counts of this clone. Other DNA sequences in this sample translate to the same CDR3. This chain uses TRBV18 with TRBJ2-7, with a tentative D call TRBD1 (5 bases). V lost 2 bases, J lost 3 bases, and 8 bases lay in between. Germline-derived CDR1 and CDR2 are KGHSH and LQKENI. The CDR3 runs 13 residues. CDR3 bases: TGTGCCAGCTCACCAGACAGCAGCTACGAGCAGTACTTC. Amino acid sequence: CASSPDSSYEQYF.

V usage is TRBV27 and J usage is TRBJ2-1, with D maybe TRBD1 (5 bases). Trimming pared 8 bases from V and 6 bases from J, leaving 14 bases between. The CDR3 consists of 13 residues. Germline V gene sequence: CDR1 MNHEY, CDR2 SMNVEV (reference sequence). The DNA for the CDR3 is TGTGCCAGCTGCTCAGGGTCGGGCAATGAGCAGTTCTTC. Translation: CASCSGSGNEQFF.